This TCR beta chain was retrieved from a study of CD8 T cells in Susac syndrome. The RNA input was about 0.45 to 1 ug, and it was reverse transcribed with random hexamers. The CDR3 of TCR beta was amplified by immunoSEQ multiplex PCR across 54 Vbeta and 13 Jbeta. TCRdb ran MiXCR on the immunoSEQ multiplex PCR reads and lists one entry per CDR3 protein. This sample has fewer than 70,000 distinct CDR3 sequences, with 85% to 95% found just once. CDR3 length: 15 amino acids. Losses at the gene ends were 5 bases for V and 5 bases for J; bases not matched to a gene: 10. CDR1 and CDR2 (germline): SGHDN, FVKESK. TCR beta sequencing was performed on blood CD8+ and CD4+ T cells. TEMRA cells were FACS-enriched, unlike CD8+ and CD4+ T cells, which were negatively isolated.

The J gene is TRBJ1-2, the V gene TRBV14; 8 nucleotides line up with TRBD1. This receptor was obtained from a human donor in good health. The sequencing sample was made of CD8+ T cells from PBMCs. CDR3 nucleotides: TGTGCCAGCAGCGAACGGGACAGGACGAGATATGGCTACACCTTC. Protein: CASSERDRTRYGYTF.